This TCR beta chain appears in the sequencing data of a study of T cell repertoires in cytomegalovirus infection. TCRdb ran MiXCR on the reads and lists one entry per CDR3 protein. The data contain about 100,000 distinct CDR3 sequences, less than 55% of them seen just once; the ten biggest clones take up around 74%. V was pared by 4 bases and J by 2 bases, with 11 bases between. This CDR3 comprises 14 residues. Germline V gives CDR1 SGHVS, CDR2 FQNEAQ. This clonotype was counted a few times. Antigen specificity is unknown. The TCR originated in a human donor in good health (CMV status not recorded). Some clones in this sample may be carry-over from other donors' samples. The material was CD8+ T cells from cultured PBMCs, obtained from culture after CMV antigen stimulation. The chain has TRBV7-8 and TRBJ2-5, with D unclear. The DNA of the CDR3 is TGTGCCAGCAGCTCAAGTTCGGAACAAGAGACCCAGTACTTC. It yields the protein CASSSSSEQETQYF.